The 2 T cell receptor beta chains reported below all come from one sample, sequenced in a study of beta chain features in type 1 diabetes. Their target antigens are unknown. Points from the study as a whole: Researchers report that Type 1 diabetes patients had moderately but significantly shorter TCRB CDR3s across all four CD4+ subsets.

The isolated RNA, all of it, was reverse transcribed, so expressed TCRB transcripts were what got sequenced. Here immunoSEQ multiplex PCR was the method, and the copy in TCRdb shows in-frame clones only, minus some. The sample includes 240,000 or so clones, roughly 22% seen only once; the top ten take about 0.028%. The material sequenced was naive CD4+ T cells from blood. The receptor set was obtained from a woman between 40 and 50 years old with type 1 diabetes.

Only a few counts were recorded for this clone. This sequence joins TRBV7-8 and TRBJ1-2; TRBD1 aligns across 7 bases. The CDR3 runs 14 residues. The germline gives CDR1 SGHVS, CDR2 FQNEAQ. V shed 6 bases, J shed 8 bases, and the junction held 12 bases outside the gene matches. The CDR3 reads CASRSDTGVRGYTF. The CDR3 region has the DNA TGTGCCAGCAGGTCTGACACAGGGGTGCGGGGCTACACCTTC.

CDR3 region: CASSQSPSGRVRQETQYF. The CDR3 DNA follows: TGCGCCAGCAGCCAAAGCCCTAGCGGGAGGGTCCGCCAAGAGACCCAGTACTTC. The chain couples TRBV4-1 to TRBJ2-5; 12 nucleotides match TRBD2. The germline V gene has CDR1 MGHRA and CDR2 YSYEKL. After removal of 2 bases from V and 1 base from J, the junction contained 8 bases not matched to a gene. This CDR3 contains 18 residues.